Detailed here is one T cell receptor (beta chain). This sample stems from a study of blood T cell repertoires in COVID-19. Across 20 to 25 US areas, participants ranged in age from about 18 to 90 years. Categorization into cohorts depended on clinical history that participants reported. For recovered donors of Cohort 3, there were two negative PCRs, clearance, or symptom resolution. Method: immunoSEQ multiplex PCR; TCRdb's copy keeps in-frame clones and lacks some. The data hold some 390,000 clones, with just under 90% observed a single time. The source material was PBMCs or T cells enriched from blood (not recorded which). The sequence derives from a young woman who had recovered from COVID-19.

Here the CDR3 reads CASRRDRGEGELFF. The CDR3, as DNA: TGTGCCAGCAGAAGAGACAGGGGTGAAGGGGAGCTGTTTTTT. The rearrangement links TRBV5-8 to TRBJ2-2, with TRBD1 matching 8 bases. The CDR3 totals 14 residues. V shed 5 bases and J 8 bases; nucleotides not matched to a gene: 8. Germline values: CDR1 SGHTS, CDR2 YDEGEE.